This T cell receptor (beta chain) was documented in a study of blood T cell repertoires in COVID-19. The table came from immunoSEQ multiplex PCR; TCRdb's copy has only in-frame clones and leaves some out. The data contain 120,000 to 150,000 clones, over 70% of them singletons. The material sequenced was peripheral blood. The TCR originated in a man between 45 and 60 years old who had recovered from COVID-19.

DNA of the CDR3: TGTGCCAGCAAGTTTCTCTATAGCCCGGGACAGGGTCCGAAGAGCTCCTACAATGAGCAGTTCTTC. Encoded protein: CASKFLYSPGQGPKSSYNEQFF. The J gene is TRBJ2-1, the V gene TRBV27, with 9 bases fitting TRBD1. In germline, CDR1 is MNHEY, CDR2 SMNVEV (reference sequence). The CDR3 length is 22 residues. Germline trimming cut 7 bases from V and 0 bases from J; bases unmatched to any gene: 25.